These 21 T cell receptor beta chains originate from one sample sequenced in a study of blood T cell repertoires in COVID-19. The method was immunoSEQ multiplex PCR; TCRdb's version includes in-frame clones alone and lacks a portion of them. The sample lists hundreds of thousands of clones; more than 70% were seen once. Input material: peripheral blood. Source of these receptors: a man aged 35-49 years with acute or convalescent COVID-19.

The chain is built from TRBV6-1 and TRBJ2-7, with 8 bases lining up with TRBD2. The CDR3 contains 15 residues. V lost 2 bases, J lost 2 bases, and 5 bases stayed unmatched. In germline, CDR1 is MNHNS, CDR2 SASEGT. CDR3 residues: CASSELSGKPYEQYF. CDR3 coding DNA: TGTGCCAGCAGTGAACTTAGCGGGAAGCCCTACGAGCAGTACTTC.

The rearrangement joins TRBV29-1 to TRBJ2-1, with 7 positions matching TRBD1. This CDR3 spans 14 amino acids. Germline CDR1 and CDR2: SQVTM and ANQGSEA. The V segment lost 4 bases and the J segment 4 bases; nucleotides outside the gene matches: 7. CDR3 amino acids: CSVVNRGPYNEQFF. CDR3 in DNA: TGCAGCGTTGTGAACAGGGGTCCTTACAATGAGCAGTTCTTC.

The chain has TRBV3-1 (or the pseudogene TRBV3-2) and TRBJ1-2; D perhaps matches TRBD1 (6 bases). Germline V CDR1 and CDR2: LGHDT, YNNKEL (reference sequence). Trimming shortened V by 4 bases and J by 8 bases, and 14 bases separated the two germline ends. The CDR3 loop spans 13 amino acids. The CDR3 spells CASSLQGSGGYTF. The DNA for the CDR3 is TGTGCCAGCAGCCTACAGGGCTCGGGAGGCTACACCTTC.

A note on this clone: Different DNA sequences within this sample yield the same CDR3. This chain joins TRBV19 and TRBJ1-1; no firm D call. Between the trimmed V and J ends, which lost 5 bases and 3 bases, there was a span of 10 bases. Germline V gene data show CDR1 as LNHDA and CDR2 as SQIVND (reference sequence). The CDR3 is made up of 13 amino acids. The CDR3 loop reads CASSSNGDTEAFF. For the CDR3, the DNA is TGTGCCAGTAGTTCTAACGGGGACACTGAAGCTTTCTTT.

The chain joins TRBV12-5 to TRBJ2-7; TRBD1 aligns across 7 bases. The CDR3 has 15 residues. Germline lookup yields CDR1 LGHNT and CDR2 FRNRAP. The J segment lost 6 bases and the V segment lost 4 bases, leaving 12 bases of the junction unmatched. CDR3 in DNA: TGTGCTAGTGGTTACGAACAGGGGTGGCGGAGCGAGCAGTACTTC. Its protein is CASGYEQGWRSEQYF.

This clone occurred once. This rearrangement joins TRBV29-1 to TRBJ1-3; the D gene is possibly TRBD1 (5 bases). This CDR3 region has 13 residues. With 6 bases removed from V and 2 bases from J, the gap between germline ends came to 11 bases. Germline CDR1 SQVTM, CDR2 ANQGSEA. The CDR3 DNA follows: TGCAGCGTCCCGGGGGACCCTGGAAACACCATATATTTT. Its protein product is CSVPGDPGNTIYF.

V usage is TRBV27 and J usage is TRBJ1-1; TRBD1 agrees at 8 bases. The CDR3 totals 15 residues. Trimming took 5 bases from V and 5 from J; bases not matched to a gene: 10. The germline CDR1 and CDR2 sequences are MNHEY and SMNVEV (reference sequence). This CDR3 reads CASSLRQGRRTEAFF. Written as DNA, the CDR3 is TGTGCCAGCAGTCTCAGACAGGGGAGGAGAACTGAAGCTTTCTTT.

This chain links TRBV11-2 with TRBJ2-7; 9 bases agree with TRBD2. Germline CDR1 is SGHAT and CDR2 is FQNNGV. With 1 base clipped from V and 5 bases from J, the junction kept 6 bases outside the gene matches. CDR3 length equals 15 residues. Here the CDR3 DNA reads TGTGCCAGCAGCTTAGTTAGCGGGAGAAATGACGAGCAGTACTTC. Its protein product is CASSLVSGRNDEQYF.

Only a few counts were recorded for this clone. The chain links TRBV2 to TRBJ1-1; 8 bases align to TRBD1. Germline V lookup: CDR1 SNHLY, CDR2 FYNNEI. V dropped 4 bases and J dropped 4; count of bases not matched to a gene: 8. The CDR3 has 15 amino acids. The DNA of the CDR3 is TGTGCCAGCAGTGTCCTGGGAACAGGGGGCACTGAAGCTTTCTTT. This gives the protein CASSVLGTGGTEAFF. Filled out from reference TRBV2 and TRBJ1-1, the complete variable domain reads EPEVTQTPSHQVTQMGQEVILRCVPISNHLYFYWYRQILGQKVEFLVSFYNNEISEKSEIFDDQFSVERPDGSNFTLKIRSTKLEDSAMYFCASSVLGTGGTEAFFGQGTRLTVV.

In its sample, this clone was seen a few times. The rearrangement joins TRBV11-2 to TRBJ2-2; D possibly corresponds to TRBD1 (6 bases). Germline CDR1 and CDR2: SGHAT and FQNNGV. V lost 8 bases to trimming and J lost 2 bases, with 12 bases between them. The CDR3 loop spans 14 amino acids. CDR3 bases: TGTGCCAGCCAAAGGGGGACAAACACCGGGGAGCTGTTTTTT. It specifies CASQRGTNTGELFF.

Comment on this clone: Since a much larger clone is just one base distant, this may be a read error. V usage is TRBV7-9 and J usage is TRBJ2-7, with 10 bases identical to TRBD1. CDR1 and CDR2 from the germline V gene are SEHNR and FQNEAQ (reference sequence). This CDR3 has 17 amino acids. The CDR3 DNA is TGTGCCGGCAGCTTAGGTGGGACAGGGGCCACCACCTACGAGCAGTACTTC. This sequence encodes CAGSLGGTGATTYEQYF. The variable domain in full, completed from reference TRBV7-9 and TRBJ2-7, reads DTGVSQNPRHKITKRGQNVTFRCDPISEHNRLYWYRQTLGQGPEFLTYFQNEAQLEKSRLLSDRFSAERPKGSFSTLEIQRTEQGDSAMYLCAGSLGGTGATTYEQYFGPGTRLTVT.

The CDR3 spells CASSQEALITTNEKLFF. The CDR3 DNA follows: TGTGCCAGCAGCCAAGAAGCGTTAATAACAACTAATGAAAAACTGTTTTTT. The V and J genes are TRBV4-2 and TRBJ1-4, with D unclear. V was cut by 0 bases and J by 0 bases, with 11 bases left in between. Germline assignment: CDR1 LGHNA and CDR2 YNFKEQ. This CDR3 has 17 amino acids.

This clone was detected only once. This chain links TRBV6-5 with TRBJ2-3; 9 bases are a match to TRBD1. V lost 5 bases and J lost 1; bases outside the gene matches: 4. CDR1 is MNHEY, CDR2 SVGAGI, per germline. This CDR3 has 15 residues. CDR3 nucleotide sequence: TGTGCCAGCAGTCCGACAGGGGGTCGCACAGATACGCAGTATTTT. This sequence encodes CASSPTGGRTDTQYF.

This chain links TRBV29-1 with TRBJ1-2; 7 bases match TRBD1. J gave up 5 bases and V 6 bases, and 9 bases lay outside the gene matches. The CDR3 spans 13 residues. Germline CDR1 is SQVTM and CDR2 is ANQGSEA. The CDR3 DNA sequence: TGCAGCGTCGCCCCAGACAGGGATTATGGCTACACCTTC. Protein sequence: CSVAPDRDYGYTF.

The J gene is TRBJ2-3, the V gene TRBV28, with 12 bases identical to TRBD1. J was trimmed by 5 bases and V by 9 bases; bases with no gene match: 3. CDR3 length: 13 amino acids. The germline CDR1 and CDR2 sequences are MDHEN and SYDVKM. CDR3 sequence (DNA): TGTGCCAGTGGGACAGGGGGCGAAGATACGCAGTATTTT. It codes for CASGTGGEDTQYF.

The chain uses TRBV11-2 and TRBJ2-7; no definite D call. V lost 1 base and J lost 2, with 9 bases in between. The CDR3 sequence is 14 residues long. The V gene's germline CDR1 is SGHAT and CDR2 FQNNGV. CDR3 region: CASSLVRLPYEQYF. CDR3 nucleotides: TGTGCCAGCAGCTTAGTCAGGTTGCCCTACGAGCAGTACTTC. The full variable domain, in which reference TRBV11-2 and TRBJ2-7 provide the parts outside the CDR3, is EAGVAQSPRYKIIEKRQSVAFWCNPISGHATLYWYQQILGQGPKLLIQFQNNGVVDDSQLPKDRFSAERLKGVDSTLKIQPAKLEDSAVYLCASSLVRLPYEQYFGPGTRLTVT.

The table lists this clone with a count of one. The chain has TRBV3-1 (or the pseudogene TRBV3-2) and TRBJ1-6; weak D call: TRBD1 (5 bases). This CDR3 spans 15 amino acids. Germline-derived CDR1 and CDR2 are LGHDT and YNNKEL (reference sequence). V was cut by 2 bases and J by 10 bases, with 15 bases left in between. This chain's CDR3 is CASSQFPDTQSPLHF. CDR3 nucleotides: TGTGCCAGCAGCCAATTTCCGGACACGCAATCACCCCTCCACTTT.

The CDR3, as DNA: TGTGCCAGCAGCTTAGCGGGGCTCACAGATACGCAGTATTTT. This codes for CASSLAGLTDTQYF. The genes are TRBV7-8 and TRBJ2-3; maybe TRBD1 (5 bases). V was shortened by 0 bases and J by 2 bases, with 6 bases between the two germline ends. The CDR3 runs to 14 residues. The germline gives CDR1 SGHVS, CDR2 FQNEAQ.

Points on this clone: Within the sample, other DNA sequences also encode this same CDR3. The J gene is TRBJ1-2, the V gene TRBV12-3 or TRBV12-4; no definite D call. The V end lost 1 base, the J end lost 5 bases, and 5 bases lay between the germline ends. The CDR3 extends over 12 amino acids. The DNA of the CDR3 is TGTGCCAGCAGTTTAGGGCAATATGGCTACACCTTC. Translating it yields CASSLGQYGYTF.

The DNA of the CDR3 is TGTGCCAGCTCACCAGGAGTATCGACAGATACGCAGTATTTT. Its protein is CASSPGVSTDTQYF. This chain uses TRBV18 with TRBJ2-3; no reliable D call. CDR1 and CDR2 from the germline V gene are KGHSH and LQKENI. Trimming left V 2 bases short and J 3 bases short, with 9 bases between. The CDR3 extends over 14 amino acids.

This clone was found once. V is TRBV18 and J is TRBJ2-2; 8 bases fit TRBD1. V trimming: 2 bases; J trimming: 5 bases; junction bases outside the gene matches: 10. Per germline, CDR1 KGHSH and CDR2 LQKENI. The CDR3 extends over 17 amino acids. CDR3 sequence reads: CASSPRIGQGNTGELFF. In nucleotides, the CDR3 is TGTGCCAGCTCACCAAGGATAGGACAGGGAAATACCGGGGAGCTGTTTTTT.